These 12 T cell receptor beta chains share one sample of origin, sequenced in a study of blood T cell repertoires in COVID-19. Libraries were prepared by immunoSEQ multiplex PCR; TCRdb keeps only in-frame clonotypes and omits some of them. The sample lists 110,000 to 150,000 clones; around four fifths were seen once. What was sequenced was PBMCs or T cells enriched from blood (not recorded which). The source of these receptors is a woman aged 40-49 years who had recovered from COVID-19.

This clone was observed a handful of times. The sample has other DNA sequences that encode this CDR3 too. The CDR3, as DNA: TGTGCCACCAGTGATTCGGGACTAGCCGGCTACAATGAGCAGTTCTTC. Translated: CATSDSGLAGYNEQFF. The chain combines TRBV24-1 with TRBJ2-1; 9 nucleotides agree with TRBD2. This CDR3 spans 16 amino acids. The V gene end was trimmed by 2 bases and the J gene end by 3 bases; junction bases not matched to a gene: 4. Germline V gene data show CDR1 as KGHDR and CDR2 as SFDVKD.

The chain joins TRBV27 to TRBJ2-7; 11 bases fit TRBD2. With V trimmed by 2 bases and J by 5 bases, 5 bases remained unmatched. CDR3 length equals 15 residues. Germline CDR1 MNHEY, CDR2 SMNVEV (reference sequence). CDR3 DNA sequence: TGTGCCAGCAGTTTAGAAACTAGCGGGGGCGACGAGCAGTACTTC. It encodes CASSLETSGGDEQYF.

The chain combines TRBV6-1 with TRBJ2-1; 7 bases are shared with TRBD1. The CDR3 is 15 residues long. Germline V gene data show CDR1 as MNHNS and CDR2 as SASEGT. V lost 3 bases and J lost 3; bases outside the gene matches: 5. The CDR3 sequence is CASSDGGQFYNEQFF. The CDR3 DNA sequence: TGTGCCAGCAGTGATGGGGGACAGTTCTACAATGAGCAGTTCTTC.

The chain links TRBV19 to TRBJ2-3, with D perhaps matching TRBD1 (5 bases). The CDR3 is 13 amino acids. Trimming took 0 bases from V and 5 from J, leaving 6 bases between them. Germline loops: CDR1 LNHDA, CDR2 SQIVND (reference sequence). The CDR3 loop reads CASSIDREDTQYF. Here the CDR3 DNA reads TGTGCCAGTAGTATAGACAGGGAAGATACGCAGTATTTT.

The genes are TRBV13 and TRBJ1-3, with D possibly being TRBD1 (5 bases). Germline values: CDR1 PRHDT, CDR2 FYEKMQ (reference sequence). The V gene lost 5 bases and the J gene lost 4 bases, with 15 bases spanning the gap. The CDR3 totals 15 residues. The CDR3 nucleotides read TGTGCCAGCAGCCTAGAGGGGATTATCGGAAACACCATATATTTT. Translating gives CASSLEGIIGNTIYF.

Here the CDR3 reads CASSLTRADTQYF. Written as DNA, the CDR3 is TGTGCCAGCAGCTTAACGAGGGCGGATACGCAGTATTTT. The rearrangement links TRBV7-3 to TRBJ2-3, with D possibly TRBD2 on 5 matching bases. The CDR3 is 13 amino acids. Germline values: CDR1 SGHTA, CDR2 FQGTGA. The V and J ends lost 0 bases and 6 bases respectively, with 7 bases between them.

This chain connects TRBV7-9 to TRBJ2-7, with TRBD2 as a possible D gene (5 bases). V was clipped by 5 bases and J by 5 bases, with 25 bases between them. The CDR3 has 17 amino acids. Germline CDR1 SEHNR, CDR2 FQNEAQ (reference sequence). CDR3 nucleotides: TGTGCCAGCAGCCCCCCCAACCTGCGGCCCCTCGGGGACGAGCAGTACTTC. As protein: CASSPPNLRPLGDEQYF.

The chain is built from TRBV6-1 and TRBJ1-2, with 8 bases aligning to TRBD1. The length of the CDR3 is 14 residues. V gave up 3 bases and J gave up 9 bases; unmatched junction bases: 9. Germline V lookup: CDR1 MNHNS, CDR2 SASEGT. As DNA, the CDR3 is TGTGCCAGCAGTGATTGGGGGCAGGGGGCGAGCTACACCTTC. Translating it yields CASSDWGQGASYTF.

CDR3 in amino acids: CASSVGGTDNEQFF. The CDR3 nucleotides read TGTGCCAGCAGCGTAGGCGGGACAGACAATGAGCAGTTCTTC. This chain links TRBV9 with TRBJ2-1, with D tentatively TRBD1 (7 bases). V shed 0 bases and J shed 5 bases, with 9 bases lying between them. Per the germline V gene, CDR1 is SGDLS and CDR2 is YYNGEE. This CDR3 is built from 14 residues.

This chain uses TRBV5-1 with TRBJ1-3; TRBD1 might be the D (6 bases). The V gene's germline CDR1 is SGHRS and CDR2 YFSETQ. Trimming took off 4 bases at V and 2 bases at J, with 13 bases between the two ends. This CDR3 spans 15 amino acids. The CDR3 protein is CASSQTGTTGNTIYF. The DNA of the CDR3 is TGCGCCAGCAGCCAGACGGGGACAACTGGAAACACCATATATTTT.

This clone was picked up one time. The chain is built from TRBV5-1 and TRBJ1-1, with 10 positions matching TRBD1. The V segment lost 4 bases and the J segment 4 bases; nucleotides outside the gene matches: 7. The CDR3 covers 15 residues. Germline CDR1 and CDR2: SGHRS and YFSETQ. The CDR3 loop reads CASSSGQGGPTEAFF. CDR3 nucleotide sequence: TGCGCCAGCAGCAGCGGACAGGGGGGTCCCACTGAAGCTTTCTTT.

The V call is TRBV27, the J call TRBJ2-2, with a tentative D call TRBD2 (6 bases). Germline values: CDR1 MNHEY, CDR2 SMNVEV (reference sequence). Trimming took off 1 base at V and 4 bases at J, with 10 bases between the two ends. This CDR3 has 15 residues. CDR3 residues: CASSLWARGTGELFF. DNA of the CDR3: TGTGCCAGCAGTTTATGGGCGCGGGGCACCGGGGAGCTGTTTTTT.